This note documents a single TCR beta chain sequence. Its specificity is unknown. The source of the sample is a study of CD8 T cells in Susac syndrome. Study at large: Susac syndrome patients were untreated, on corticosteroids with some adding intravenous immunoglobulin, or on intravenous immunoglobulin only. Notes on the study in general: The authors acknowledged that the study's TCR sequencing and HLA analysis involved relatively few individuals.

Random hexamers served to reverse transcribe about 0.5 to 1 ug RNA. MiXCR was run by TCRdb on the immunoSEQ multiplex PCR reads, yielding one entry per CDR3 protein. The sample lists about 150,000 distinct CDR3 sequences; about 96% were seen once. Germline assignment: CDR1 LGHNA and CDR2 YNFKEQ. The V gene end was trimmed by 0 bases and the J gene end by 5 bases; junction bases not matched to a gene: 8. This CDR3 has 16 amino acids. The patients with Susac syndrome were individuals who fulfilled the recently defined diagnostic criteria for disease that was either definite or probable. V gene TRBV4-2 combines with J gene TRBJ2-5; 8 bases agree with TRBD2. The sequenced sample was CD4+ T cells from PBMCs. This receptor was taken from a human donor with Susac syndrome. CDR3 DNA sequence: TGTGCCAGCAGCCAAGAAGGGTCGACTAGCGTGGAGACCCAGTACTTC. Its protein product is CASSQEGSTSVETQYF.